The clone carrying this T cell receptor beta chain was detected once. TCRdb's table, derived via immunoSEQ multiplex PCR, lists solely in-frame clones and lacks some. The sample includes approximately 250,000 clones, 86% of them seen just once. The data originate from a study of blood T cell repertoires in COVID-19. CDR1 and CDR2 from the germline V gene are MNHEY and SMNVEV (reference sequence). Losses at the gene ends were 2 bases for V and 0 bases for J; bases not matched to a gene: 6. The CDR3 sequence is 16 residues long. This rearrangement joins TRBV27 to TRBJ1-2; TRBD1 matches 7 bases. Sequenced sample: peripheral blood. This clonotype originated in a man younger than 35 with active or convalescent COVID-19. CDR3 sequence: CASSLHGQETNYGYTF. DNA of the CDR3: TGTGCCAGCAGTTTACATGGACAGGAAACTAACTATGGCTACACCTTC.